The clone carrying this T cell receptor beta chain was seen a single time. Its antigen is unknown. The authors' processing: ImmunoSEQ gave junction-only sequences without quality scores, so filtering differed. TCRdb's copy holds only in-frame clones and misses some; the assay was immunoSEQ multiplex PCR. D and trimming were read from the DNA, whereas the V and J calls and clone size are those reported in that table. Of over a million clones in the sample, roughly 95% are singletons; the top ten hold about 1.2%. The data are from a study of shared clonotypes between healthy human individuals. CDR3 length equals 18 residues. The germline CDR1 and CDR2 sequences are LNHDA and SQIVND (reference sequence). The V gene lost 0 bases and the J gene lost 8 bases, with 23 bases spanning the gap. Whole-study results and caveats: There were few donors, and this limited the genetic and exposure-history diversity represented.

The rearrangement links TRBV19 to TRBJ2-1; D is possibly TRBD1 (6 bases). The sample taken for sequencing was naive CD4+ T cells sorted from blood. This sample's subset: CD45RA+ positively selected. The TCR comes from a man younger than 45 in good health. Here the CDR3 reads CASSIDLRGGGEGDEQFF. CDR3 DNA: TGTGCCAGTAGTATAGATCTCCGGGGCGGAGGTGAGGGGGATGAGCAGTTCTTC.